This TCR beta chain was observed in a study of response to subunit inactivated influenza vaccine. TCRdb fed the RT-PCR reads into MiXCR, producing one record per CDR3 protein. The sample has around 750,000 distinct CDR3 sequences; around 21% are singletons. The germline CDR1 and CDR2 sequences are SGHAT and FQNNGV. The CDR3 is 14 residues long. On this clonotype itself: Sequence at one end of the junction differs from germline and may be a read error.

The starting material was PBMCs from blood, obtained less than 6 days after vaccination. The chain uses TRBV11-2 and TRBJ2-1; 9 bases agree with TRBD2. This TCR was sampled from a man aged 45-60 years who received an inactivated influenza vaccine. In DNA, the CDR3 is TGTGCCTGCAGGTTCGCGGGGGGGTACAATGAGCAGTTCTTC. Translated: CACRFAGGYNEQFF.